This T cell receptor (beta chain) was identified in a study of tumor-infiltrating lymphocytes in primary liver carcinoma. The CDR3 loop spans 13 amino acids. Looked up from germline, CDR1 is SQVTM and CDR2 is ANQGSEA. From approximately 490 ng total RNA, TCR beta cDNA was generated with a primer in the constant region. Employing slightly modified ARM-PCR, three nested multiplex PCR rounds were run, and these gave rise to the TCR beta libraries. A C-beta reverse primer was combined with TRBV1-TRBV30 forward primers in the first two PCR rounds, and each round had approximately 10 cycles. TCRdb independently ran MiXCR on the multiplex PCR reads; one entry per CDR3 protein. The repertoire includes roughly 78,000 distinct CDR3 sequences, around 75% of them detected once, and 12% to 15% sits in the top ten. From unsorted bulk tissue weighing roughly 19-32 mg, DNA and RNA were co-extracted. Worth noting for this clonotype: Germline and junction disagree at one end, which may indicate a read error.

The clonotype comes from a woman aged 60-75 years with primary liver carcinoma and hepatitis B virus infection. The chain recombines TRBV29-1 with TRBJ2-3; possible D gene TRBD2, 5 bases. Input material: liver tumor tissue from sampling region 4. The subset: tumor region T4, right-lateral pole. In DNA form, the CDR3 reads TGCGGCGTCACTAGTGGTAGCACAGAAACGCAGTATTTT. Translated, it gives CGVTSGSTETQYF.